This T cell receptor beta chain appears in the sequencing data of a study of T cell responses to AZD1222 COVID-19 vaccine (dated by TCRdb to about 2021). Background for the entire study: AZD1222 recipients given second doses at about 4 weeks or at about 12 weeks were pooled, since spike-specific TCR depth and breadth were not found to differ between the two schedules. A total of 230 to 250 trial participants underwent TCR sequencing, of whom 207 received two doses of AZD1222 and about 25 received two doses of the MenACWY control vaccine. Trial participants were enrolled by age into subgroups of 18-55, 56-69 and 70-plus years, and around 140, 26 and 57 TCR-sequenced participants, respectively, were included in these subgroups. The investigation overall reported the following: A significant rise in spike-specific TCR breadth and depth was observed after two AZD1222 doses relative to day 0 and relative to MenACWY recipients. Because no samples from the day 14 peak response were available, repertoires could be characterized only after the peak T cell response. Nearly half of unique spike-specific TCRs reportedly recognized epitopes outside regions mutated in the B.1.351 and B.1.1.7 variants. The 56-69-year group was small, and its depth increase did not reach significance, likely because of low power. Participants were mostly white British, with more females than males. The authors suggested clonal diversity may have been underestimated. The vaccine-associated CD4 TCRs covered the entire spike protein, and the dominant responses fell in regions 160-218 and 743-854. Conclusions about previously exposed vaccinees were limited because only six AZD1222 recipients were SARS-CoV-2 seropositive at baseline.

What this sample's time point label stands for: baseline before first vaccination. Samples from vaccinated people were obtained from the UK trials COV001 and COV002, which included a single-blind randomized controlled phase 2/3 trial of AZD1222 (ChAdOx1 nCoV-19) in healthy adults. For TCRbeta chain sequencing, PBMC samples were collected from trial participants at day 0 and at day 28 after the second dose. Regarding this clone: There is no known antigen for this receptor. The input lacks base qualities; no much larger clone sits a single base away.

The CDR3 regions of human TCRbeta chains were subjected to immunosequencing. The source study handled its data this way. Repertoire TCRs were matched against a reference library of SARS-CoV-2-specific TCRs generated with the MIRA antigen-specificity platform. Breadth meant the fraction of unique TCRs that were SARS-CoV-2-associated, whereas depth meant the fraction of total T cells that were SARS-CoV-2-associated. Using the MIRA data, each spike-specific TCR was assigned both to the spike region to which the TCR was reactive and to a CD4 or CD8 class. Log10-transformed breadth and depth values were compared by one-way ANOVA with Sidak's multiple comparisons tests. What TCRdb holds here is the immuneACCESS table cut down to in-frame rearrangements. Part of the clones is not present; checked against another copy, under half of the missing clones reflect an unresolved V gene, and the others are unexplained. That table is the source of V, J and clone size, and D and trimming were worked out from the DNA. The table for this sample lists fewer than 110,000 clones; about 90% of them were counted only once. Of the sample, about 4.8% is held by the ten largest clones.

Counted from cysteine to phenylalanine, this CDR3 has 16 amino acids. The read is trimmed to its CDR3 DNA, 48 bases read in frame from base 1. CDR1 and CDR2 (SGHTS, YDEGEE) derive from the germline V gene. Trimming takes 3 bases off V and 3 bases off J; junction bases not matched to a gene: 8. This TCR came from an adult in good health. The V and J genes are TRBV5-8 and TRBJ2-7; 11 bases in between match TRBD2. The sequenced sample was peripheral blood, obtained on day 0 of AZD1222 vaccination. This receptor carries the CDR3 CASSSTQGLADYEQYF. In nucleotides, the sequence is TGTGCCAGCAGCTCCACCCAGGGACTAGCGGACTACGAGCAGTACTTC.